These 13 T cell receptor beta chains were sequenced from one sample in a study of a mutant IDH1 vaccine in newly diagnosed glioma. Which antigens these TCRs recognize remains unknown. Time point of the sample: week 47, end of study. One vaccine dose held 300 ug of mutant IDH1 20-mer peptide and came with topical imiquimod. Produced via immunoSEQ multiplex PCR; TCRdb's table is partial and in-frame only. This table holds about 52,000 clones, 76% found once. The starting material was PBMCs, obtained from a glioma patient whose treatment included an IDH1 peptide vaccine. The source is a woman in her thirties or forties with glioma. Some clones in this sample may be carry-over from other donors' samples.

This clone was detected only a few times. In nucleotides, the CDR3 is TGTGCCAGCAGCGGGCTGGGTTTGGAGACTGAAGCTTTCTTT. Protein: CASSGLGLETEAFF. V and J are TRBV6-1 and TRBJ1-1, with D hard to call. Trimming removed 6 bases at V and 5 bases at J, with 16 bases between. The CDR3 contains 14 residues. The germline gives CDR1 MNHNS, CDR2 SASEGT.

This clone turned up a few times. This chain connects TRBV9 to TRBJ1-1, with D unresolved. Trimming cost V 0 bases and J 1 base, with 7 bases left between them. This CDR3 region has 14 residues. CDR1 is SGDLS, CDR2 YYNGEE, per germline. The CDR3 region has the DNA TGTGCCAGCAGCGTAGGAACCGCGAACACTGAAGCTTTCTTT. Protein sequence: CASSVGTANTEAFF.

The chain links TRBV7-9 to TRBJ2-7; 8 bases map to TRBD1. The V gene end was trimmed by 10 bases and the J gene end by 6 bases; junction bases not matched to a gene: 5. The CDR3 is 11 amino acids. Germline V gene lookup returns CDR1 SEHNR and CDR2 FQNEAQ (reference sequence). The CDR3 is CAIWTGSEQYF. CDR3 nucleotide sequence: TGTGCCATCTGGACAGGGAGCGAGCAGTACTTC.

CDR3 loop: CAWGREFDNQPQHF. CDR3 DNA: TGTGCCTGGGGCAGGGAGTTTGACAATCAGCCCCAGCATTTT. The genes are TRBV30 and TRBJ1-5, with TRBD1 as a possible D gene (5 bases). The CDR3 is made up of 14 amino acids. Trimming removed 5 bases from V and 3 bases from J, with 14 bases in between. CDR1 and CDR2 (germline): GTSNPN, SVGIG (reference sequence). The full variable domain, with the rest looked up from reference TRBV30 and TRBJ1-5, is SQTIHQWPATLVQPVGSPLSLECTVEGTSNPNLYWYRQAAGRGLQLLFYSVGIGQISSEVPQNLSASRPQDRQFILSSKKLLLSDSGFYLCAWGREFDNQPQHFGDGTRLSIL.

This chain joins TRBV7-2 and TRBJ1-2; the match to TRBD1 covers 9 bases. Germline CDR1 SGHTA, CDR2 FQGNSA. The length of the CDR3 is 16 residues. Trimming removed 6 bases from V and 5 bases from J; junction bases left unmatched: 13. This CDR3 is CASSPTGGRVHYGYTF. The CDR3, as DNA: TGTGCCAGCAGTCCAACAGGGGGCAGGGTCCATTATGGCTACACCTTC.

The rearrangement links TRBV6-1 to TRBJ1-2, with D maybe TRBD1 (5 bases). The CDR3 consists of 14 residues. V shed 7 bases and J shed 8 bases, with 20 bases lying between them. Germline CDR1 MNHNS, CDR2 SASEGT. CDR3 amino acids: CASTLDGVWDGYTF. Here the CDR3 DNA reads TGTGCCAGCACCCTAGACGGCGTATGGGACGGCTACACCTTC.

V and J are TRBV27 and TRBJ2-7; TRBD2 might be the D (5 bases). Germline V gene data show CDR1 as MNHEY and CDR2 as SMNVEV (reference sequence). The CDR3 contains 13 residues. V lost 3 bases, J lost 6 bases, and 12 bases lay in between. The CDR3 coding sequence is TGTGCCAGCAGTTTGAAAAGGGCGGGCGAGCAGTACTTC. Translating it yields CASSLKRAGEQYF.

This clone was recorded once. The V call is TRBV11-3, the J call TRBJ2-2; 7 bases fit TRBD1. Trimming cost V 3 bases and J 2 bases; bases outside gene matches: 12. From germline, CDR1 is SGHNT and CDR2 YENEEA. This CDR3 is built from 18 residues. The CDR3 region is CASSLELIDRDNTGELFF. CDR3 sequence (DNA): TGTGCCAGCAGCTTGGAGTTGATAGACAGGGACAACACCGGGGAGCTGTTTTTT.

The chain couples TRBV4-3 to TRBJ2-2, with D tentatively TRBD1 (5 bases). The CDR3 extends over 14 amino acids. V was clipped by 4 bases and J by 4 bases, with 10 bases between them. Germline values: CDR1 LGHNA, CDR2 YSLEER. The CDR3 DNA reads TGCGCCAGCAGCCTTGACAGTTTCACCGGGGAGCTGTTTTTT. Translation: CASSLDSFTGELFF.

The V gene is TRBV4-1, the J gene TRBJ1-1, with D possibly being TRBD1 (6 bases). Germline CDR1 reads MGHRA; CDR2 reads YSYEKL. The CDR3 sequence is 14 residues long. The ends were cut back, 6 bases at V and 5 bases at J, with 16 bases in the middle. The CDR3 DNA sequence: TGCGCCAGCAGGAGGGGGGGGCTGTGGACTGAAGCTTTCTTT. It yields the protein CASRRGGLWTEAFF.

This clone was found a few times. This chain uses TRBV7-8 with TRBJ1-6, with D maybe TRBD1 (6 bases). The V gene's germline CDR1 is SGHVS and CDR2 FQNEAQ. V was shortened by 4 bases and J by 4 bases, with 8 bases between the two germline ends. CDR3 size: 14 residues. The CDR3 is CASSSQGYNSPLHF. For the CDR3, the DNA is TGTGCCAGCAGCTCACAGGGATATAATTCACCCCTCCACTTT.

This chain joins TRBV2 and TRBJ1-4; TRBD1 might be the D (6 bases). CDR1 and CDR2 from the germline V gene are SNHLY and FYNNEI. The CDR3 has 15 residues. V shed 3 bases and J shed 0 bases, with 8 bases lying between them. DNA of the CDR3: TGTGCCAGCAGTGAGGGGGGCACAACTAATGAAAAACTGTTTTTT. Residues: CASSEGGTTNEKLFF.

The rearrangement links TRBV5-1 to TRBJ1-2; no clear D gene. Trimming cost V 4 bases and J 7 bases, with 11 bases left between them. Germline loops: CDR1 SGHRS, CDR2 YFSETQ. CDR3 length equals 12 residues. CDR3 in amino acids: CASSPTLLGYTF. The CDR3 nucleotides are TGCGCCAGCAGCCCGACATTACTTGGCTACACCTTC.